These T cell receptor beta chains were read from a single sample in a study of Graves' ophthalmopathy and Graves' hyperthyroidism. TCRdb reanalysed the multiplex PCR reads using MiXCR and keeps one entry per CDR3 protein. The repertoire holds 580,000 or so distinct CDR3 sequences, about 40% seen once, with approximately 4.1% in the top ten. Sequenced material: peripheral blood or thyroid tissue (not recorded which). Source of these receptors: an adult man with Graves' hyperthyroidism. The CDR3 runs from the conserved cysteine through the conserved F or W. Fields, in order: clone size, V gene, J gene, D gene, CDR3 protein, CDR3 DNA. D genes are given only for firm matches. Size tells how often a clone was seen (once, few, many) or the class of an expanded clone, and some rows leave it out.

-,TRBV2,TRBJ2-1,-,CASKAEGAYNEQFF,TGTGCCAGCAAAGCGGAGGGGGCCTACAATGAGCAGTTCTTC
many,TRBV6-1,TRBJ1-1,TRBD1,CASSPSTGLEAFF,TGTGCCAGCAGTCCCTCGACAGGGCTTGAAGCTTTCTTT
many,TRBV7-9,TRBJ2-7,-,CASSATGNYEQYF,TGTGCCAGCAGCGCCACAGGGAACTACGAGCAGTACTTC
many,TRBV6-1,TRBJ1-1,-,CASSEGGRAYTEAFF,TGTGCCAGCAGTGAAGGAGGCAGGGCCTACACTGAAGCTTTCTTT
-,TRBV29-1,TRBJ1-4,TRBD1,CSVEEENRGKLFF,TGCAGCGTTGAGGAGGAGAACAGGGGAAAACTGTTTTTT
many,TRBV7-6,TRBJ1-2,-,CASSLETGDGYTF,TGTGCCAGCAGCTTAGAGACGGGAGACGGCTACACCTTC
many,TRBV20-1,TRBJ1-3,-,CSAVEPGNGNTIYF,TGCAGTGCTGTTGAACCGGGAAATGGAAACACCATATATTTT
-,TRBV2,TRBJ1-2,TRBD1,CASSLGGTAGYGYTF,TGTGCCAGCAGCTTAGGCGGGACAGCTGGCTATGGCTACACCTTC
-,TRBV2,TRBJ1-4,-,CASNRLAGEKLFF,TGTGCCAGCAACAGACTAGCGGGGGAAAAACTGTTTTTT
few,TRBV6-5,TRBJ2-7,-,CATRAGRSYEQYF,TGTGCCACCCGAGCAGGACGTTCCTACGAGCAGTACTTC
many,TRBV7-8,TRBJ2-7,TRBD2,CASSLGLAEVYEQYF,TGTGCCAGCAGCTTGGGGCTAGCGGAGGTCTACGAGCAGTACTTC
once,TRBV2,TRBJ1-2,-,CARGGALAYGYTF,TGTGCCCGGGGGGGGGCCCTAGCGTATGGCTACACCTTC
-,TRBV20-1,TRBJ2-7,-,CSARDSGRVYEQYF,TGCAGTGCTAGAGATTCCGGCAGGGTCTACGAGCAGTACTTC
-,TRBV4-1,TRBJ1-5,TRBD1,CASSQVGKDRSGNQPQHF,TGCGCCAGCAGCCAAGTCGGTAAGGACAGGAGTGGGAATCAGCCCCAGCATTTT
-,TRBV7-9,TRBJ1-4,TRBD1,CASSSGGKEEKLFF,TGTGCCAGCAGCTCAGGGGGCAAAGAGGAAAAACTGTTTTTT
few,TRBV28,TRBJ1-5,-,CASGPRNQPQHF,TGTGCCAGCGGTCCCCGAAATCAGCCCCAGCATTTT
-,TRBV12-3/TRBV12-4,TRBJ2-1,-,CASSINRGHEQFF,TGTGCCAGCAGTATAAATCGGGGCCATGAGCAGTTCTTC
many,TRBV6-5,TRBJ2-7,TRBD1,CASSKSQTGGGYEQYF,TGTGCCAGCAGTAAATCACAGACAGGGGGTGGGTACGAGCAGTACTTC
-,TRBV24-1,TRBJ2-5,-,CATSAGTMQETQYF,TGTGCCACCAGTGCCGGGACCATGCAAGAGACCCAGTACTTC
many,TRBV13,TRBJ2-7,-,CASKIGASYEQYF,TGTGCCAGCAAGATCGGGGCGAGCTACGAGCAGTACTTC
many,TRBV7-2,TRBJ2-5,-,CASSLVGRRETQYF,TGTGCCAGCAGCTTAGTGGGCAGGCGAGAGACCCAGTACTTC
many,TRBV19,TRBJ2-2,-,CASSPDLNTGELFF,TGTGCCAGTAGTCCCGACCTAAACACCGGGGAGCTGTTTTTT
few,TRBV5-1,TRBJ1-6,TRBD1,CASSSGQYGSPLHF,TGCGCCAGCAGCTCGGGACAGTATGGATCACCCCTCCACTTT
few,TRBV5-1,TRBJ2-3,-,CASSLTGIQGMDTQYF,TGCGCCAGCAGCTTGACAGGGATCCAGGGGATGGATACGCAGTATTTT
once,TRBV24-1,TRBJ2-3,TRBD2,CATSSSRERVTDTQYF,TGTGCCACCAGTAGTTCGCGGGAGCGGGTTACAGATACGCAGTATTTT
-,TRBV29-1,TRBJ2-5,TRBD1,CSVDKTGAQETQYF,TGCAGCGTTGACAAGACAGGGGCCCAAGAGACCCAGTACTTC
many,TRBV19,TRBJ1-1,-,CASSIQGVTEAFF,TGTGCCAGTAGTATACAAGGGGTCACTGAAGCTTTCTTT
few,TRBV15,TRBJ2-3,-,CATSLGEASTDTQYF,TGTGCCACCAGCTTGGGGGAGGCCAGCACAGATACGCAGTATTTT
-,TRBV7-9,TRBJ2-2,-,CASSSIPGTSGTGELFF,TGTGCCAGCAGCTCCATCCCCGGGACCAGCGGGACCGGGGAGCTGTTTTTT